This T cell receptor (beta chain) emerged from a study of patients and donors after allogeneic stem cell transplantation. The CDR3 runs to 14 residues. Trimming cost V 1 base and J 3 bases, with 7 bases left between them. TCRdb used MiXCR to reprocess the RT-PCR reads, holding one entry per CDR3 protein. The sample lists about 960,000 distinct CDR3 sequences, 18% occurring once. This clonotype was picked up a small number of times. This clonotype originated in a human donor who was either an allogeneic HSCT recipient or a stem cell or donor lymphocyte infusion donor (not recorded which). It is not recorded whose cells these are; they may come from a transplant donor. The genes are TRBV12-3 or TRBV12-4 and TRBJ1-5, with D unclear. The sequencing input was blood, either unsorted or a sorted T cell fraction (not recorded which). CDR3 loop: CASSLGVDNQPQHF. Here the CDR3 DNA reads TGTGCCAGCAGTTTAGGGGTTGACAATCAGCCCCAGCATTTT.